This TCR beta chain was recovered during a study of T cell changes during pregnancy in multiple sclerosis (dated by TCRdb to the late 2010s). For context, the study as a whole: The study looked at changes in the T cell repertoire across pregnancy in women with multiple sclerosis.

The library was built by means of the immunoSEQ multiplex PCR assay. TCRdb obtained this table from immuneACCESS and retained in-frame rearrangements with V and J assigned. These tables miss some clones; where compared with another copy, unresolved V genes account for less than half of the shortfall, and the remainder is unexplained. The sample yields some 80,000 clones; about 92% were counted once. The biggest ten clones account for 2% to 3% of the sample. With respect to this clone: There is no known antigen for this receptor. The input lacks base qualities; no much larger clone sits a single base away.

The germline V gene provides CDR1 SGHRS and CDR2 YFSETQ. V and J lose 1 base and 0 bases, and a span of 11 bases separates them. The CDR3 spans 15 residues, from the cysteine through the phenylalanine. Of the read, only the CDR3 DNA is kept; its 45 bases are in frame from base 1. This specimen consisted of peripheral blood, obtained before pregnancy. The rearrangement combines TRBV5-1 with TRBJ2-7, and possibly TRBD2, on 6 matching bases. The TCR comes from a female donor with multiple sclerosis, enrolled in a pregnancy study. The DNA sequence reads TGCGCCAGCAGCTTGTTGCCAGCGGGCTCCTACGAGCAGTACTTC. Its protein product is CASSLLPAGSYEQYF.